The next 16 T cell receptor beta chains were all read from a single sample in a study of vaccination effects on CD4 cells after COVID-19. Profiling relied on immunoSEQ multiplex PCR, and the TCRdb table lists in-frame clones only, not all of them. The sample includes some 60,000 clones, about 72% seen only once; the top ten take about 3%. Expansion of antigen-specific CD4+ T cells with viral peptide pools was carried out by the ViraFEST assay before sequencing. Culture proceeded for approximately 9 days, and CD4+ T cells were then isolated. Vaccine recipients lacked prior SARS-CoV-2 infection and had negative nucleocapsid antibodies. No antigens are known for them. The sequencing used CD4+ T cells from PBMCs cultured with HCoV-NL63 spike peptides, collected before COVID-19 vaccination. The receptors were sampled from a human donor who received a COVID-19 vaccine.

The genes are TRBV7-8 and TRBJ1-1; the match to TRBD1 covers 9 bases. Germline V gene data show CDR1 as SGHVS and CDR2 as FQNEAQ. V was pared by 4 bases and J by 1 base, with 4 bases of the junction left unmatched. The CDR3 is made up of 15 amino acids. The DNA of the CDR3 is TGTGCCAGCAGCTCACAGGGGGCGGAGAACACTGAAGCTTTCTTT. Translating gives CASSSQGAENTEAFF.

The chain is built from TRBV5-5 and TRBJ1-1; D gene uncertain. This CDR3 is 15 amino acids long. CDR1 and CDR2 (germline): SGHKS, YYEKEE (reference sequence). V lost 0 bases and J lost 2, with 11 bases in between. The CDR3 nucleotides are TGTGCCAGCAGCTTGGATCCGGGGAGAAACACTGAAGCTTTCTTT. This encodes CASSLDPGRNTEAFF.

The gene calls are TRBV5-1 and TRBJ2-3, with 12 bases aligning to TRBD2. With 6 bases clipped from V and 6 bases from J, the junction kept 5 bases outside the gene matches. CDR1 and CDR2 (germline): SGHRS, YFSETQ. The CDR3 has 14 amino acids. The CDR3 reads CASTSGGVGDTQYF. In DNA, the CDR3 is TGCGCCAGCACTAGCGGGGGGGTAGGGGATACGCAGTATTTT.

The genes are TRBV14 and TRBJ2-1; possible D gene TRBD2, 7 bases. The CDR3 has 15 residues. The V end lost 5 bases, the J end lost 5 bases, and 16 bases lay between the germline ends. CDR1 is SGHDN, CDR2 FVKESK, per germline. CDR3 sequence reads: CASSYLRGGHNEQFF. The DNA of the CDR3 is TGTGCCAGCAGCTACTTGAGGGGGGGACACAATGAGCAGTTCTTC.

This chain uses TRBV6-5 with TRBJ1-5, with 8 bases aligning to TRBD1. The CDR3 spans 14 residues. The ends lost 5 bases at V and 5 bases at J; junction bases unmatched: 5. Germline V gene lookup returns CDR1 MNHEY and CDR2 SVGAGI. CDR3 protein: CASSPTGAHQPQHF. DNA for the CDR3: TGTGCCAGCAGTCCGACAGGGGCCCATCAGCCCCAGCATTTT.

The chain has TRBV7-3 and TRBJ1-2; 7 bases map to TRBD1. CDR3 length equals 15 residues. Germline V gives CDR1 SGHTA, CDR2 FQGTGA. Trimming at V came to 5 bases and at J to 4 bases, leaving 10 bases not matched to a gene. CDR3 sequence (DNA): TGTGCCAGCAGCCCCACCGGGACAGCTTCCTATGGCTACACCTTC. It specifies CASSPTGTASYGYTF.

This clone was seen a few times. The V call is TRBV7-3, the J call TRBJ2-2; TRBD1 matches 7 bases. Germline-derived CDR1 and CDR2 are SGHTA and FQGTGA. The CDR3 is made up of 13 amino acids. Trimming removed 5 bases from V and 7 bases from J; junction bases left unmatched: 4. CDR3 in amino acids: CASSPQGFGELFF. The CDR3 nucleotides are TGTGCCAGCAGCCCACAGGGGTTCGGGGAGCTGTTTTTT.

The chain links TRBV18 to TRBJ2-3; 10 nucleotides agree with TRBD1. Germline values: CDR1 KGHSH, CDR2 LQKENI. CDR3 length: 16 residues. V lost 2 bases and J lost 4; bases outside the gene matches: 6. The CDR3 DNA follows: TGTGCCAGCTCACCAGGGACAGGGGTCTTCGCAGATACGCAGTATTTT. It is translated as CASSPGTGVFADTQYF.

This clone was seen only once. This rearrangement joins TRBV7-6 to TRBJ2-5, with 8 bases that match TRBD1. Germline trimming cut 5 bases from V and 5 bases from J; bases unmatched to any gene: 16. The CDR3 has 17 residues. CDR1 SGHVS and CDR2 FNYEAQ come from the germline V gene. CDR3 sequence reads: CASSPLAAQGASETQYF. In DNA form, the CDR3 reads TGTGCCAGCAGCCCCCTAGCCGCCCAGGGGGCGTCTGAGACCCAGTACTTC.

This clone was detected once. V is TRBV28 and J is TRBJ1-2; 7 bases fit TRBD1. V shed 1 base and J 6 bases; nucleotides not matched to a gene: 11. From germline, CDR1 is MDHEN and CDR2 SYDVKM. The CDR3 is 16 residues long. CDR3: CASSLFRQGVLDGYTF. The CDR3 coding sequence is TGTGCCAGCAGTTTATTTAGGCAGGGGGTACTGGATGGCTACACCTTC.

The chain joins TRBV27 to TRBJ1-1; D ambiguous. Per germline, CDR1 MNHEY and CDR2 SMNVEV (reference sequence). V lost 1 base, J lost 10 bases, and 16 bases lay in between. This CDR3 spans 14 amino acids. The CDR3 region is CASSLLSPPVGAFF. For the CDR3, the DNA is TGTGCCAGCAGTTTATTGTCCCCGCCAGTGGGAGCTTTCTTT.

In its sample, this clone was seen once. The genes are TRBV27 and TRBJ1-2, with TRBD1 matching over 12 bases. J lost 3 bases, V lost 6 bases, and 5 bases had no gene match. The CDR3 runs to 15 residues. The V gene's germline CDR1 is MNHEY and CDR2 SMNVEV (reference sequence). CDR3 in amino acids: CASSRGQGADYGYTF. In DNA form, the CDR3 reads TGTGCCAGCAGCCGGGGACAGGGGGCTGACTATGGCTACACCTTC.

This chain uses TRBV24-1 with TRBJ2-2, with 8 bases lining up with TRBD2. In germline, CDR1 is KGHDR, CDR2 SFDVKD. The CDR3 extends over 14 amino acids. V trimming: 8 bases; J trimming: 5 bases; junction bases outside the gene matches: 6. The CDR3 protein is CATNAGRGTGELFF. The CDR3 nucleotides read TGTGCCACCAATGCCGGGAGGGGAACCGGGGAGCTGTTTTTT.

The rearrangement links TRBV5-6 to TRBJ1-2; D uncertain. Trimming stripped 3 bases from V and 8 bases from J, with 8 bases between. CDR3 size: 11 residues. Germline lookup yields CDR1 SGHDT and CDR2 YYEEEE. The CDR3: CASSSRVGYTF. The CDR3 bases are TGTGCCAGCAGCTCTAGAGTGGGCTACACCTTC.

The count of this clone is one. V is TRBV2 and J is TRBJ2-5; D may be TRBD1 (6 bases). The CDR3 covers 14 residues. The V end was cut by 2 bases, the J end by 1 base, with 8 bases between. The germline V gene has CDR1 SNHLY and CDR2 FYNNEI. The CDR3 DNA is TGTGCCAGCAGTGAACAGGGGCCCCAAGAGACCCAGTACTTC. Protein: CASSEQGPQETQYF.

With regard to this clone: At one of its ends the junction is not consistent with the germline gene, which may arise from a read error. This chain links TRBV18 with TRBJ2-2; D uncertain. This CDR3 comprises 15 residues. The germline V gene encodes CDR1 KGHSH and CDR2 LQKENI. CDR3 in amino acids: CASSPLVASTGELFF. The CDR3 DNA sequence: TGTGCCAGCTCGCCACTGGTCGCGAGCACCGGGGAGCTGTTTTTT.